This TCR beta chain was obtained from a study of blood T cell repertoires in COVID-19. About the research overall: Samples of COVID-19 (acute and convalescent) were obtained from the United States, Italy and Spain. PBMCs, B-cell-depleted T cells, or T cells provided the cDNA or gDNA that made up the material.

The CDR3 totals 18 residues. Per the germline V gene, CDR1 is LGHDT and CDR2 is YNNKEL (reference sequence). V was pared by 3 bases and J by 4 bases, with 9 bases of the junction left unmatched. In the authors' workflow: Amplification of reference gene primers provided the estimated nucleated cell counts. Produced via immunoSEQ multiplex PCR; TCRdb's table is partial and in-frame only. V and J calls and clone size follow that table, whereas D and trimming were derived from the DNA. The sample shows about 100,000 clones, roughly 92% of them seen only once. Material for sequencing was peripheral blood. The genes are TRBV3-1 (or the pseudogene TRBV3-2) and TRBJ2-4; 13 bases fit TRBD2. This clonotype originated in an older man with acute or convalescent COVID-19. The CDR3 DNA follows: TGTGCCAGCAGCCACCACCGGACTAGCGGGGGCCCTAAAAACATTCAGTACTTC. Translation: CASSHHRTSGGPKNIQYF.